The 9 T cell receptor beta chains below all came from one sample that was sequenced in a study of cytomegalovirus exposure and HLA in healthy donors. PCR used 60 Vbeta primers and 13 Jbeta primers. Clones were read by immunoSEQ multiplex PCR, and TCRdb kept only the in-frame ones, dropping some. Of 75,000 to 90,000 clones listed, 85% are singletons. Source material: PBMCs. All receptors derive from a man aged 40-49 years in good health and CMV-seropositive.

J is TRBJ1-2 and V is TRBV7-9; 10 bases are a match to TRBD1. The junction had 4 bases not matched to a gene; V was cut back by 5 bases and J by 7 bases. In germline, CDR1 is SEHNR, CDR2 FQNEAQ (reference sequence). The length of the CDR3 is 13 residues. CDR3 sequence: CASSDGTGVGYTF. Here the CDR3 DNA reads TGTGCCAGCAGCGACGGGACAGGGGTTGGCTACACCTTC.

The chain links TRBV7-3 to TRBJ1-6, with 8 bases lining up with TRBD1. The CDR3 runs to 14 residues. Germline CDR1 and CDR2: SGHTA and FQGTGA. Unmatched junction bases numbered 6, after V lost 6 bases and J lost 8 bases. CDR3 nucleotide sequence: TGTGCCAGCAGTCGAACAGGGGGTGATTCACCCCTCCACTTT. Protein: CASSRTGGDSPLHF.

This clone was observed a few times. The chain employs TRBV12-1 and TRBJ1-2; the listed D gene, TRBD1, was not tested against the DNA. TRBV12-1 is designated a pseudogene. The CDR3 is made up of 13 amino acids. The CDR3 loop is CARARTDNYGYTF. In DNA form, the CDR3 reads TGTGCCAGAGCGCGGACAGATAACTATGGCTACACCTTC.

J is TRBJ2-5 and V is TRBV10-1, with D possibly being TRBD1 (6 bases). V shed 2 bases and J shed 7 bases, with 11 bases lying between them. The V gene's germline CDR1 is WNHNN and CDR2 SYGVQD (reference sequence). The CDR3 is 13 amino acids. The CDR3 DNA is TGCGCCAGCAGTGAGGTACCCAGGGGGACCCAGTACTTC. As protein: CASSEVPRGTQYF.

The DNA of the CDR3 is TGTGCCAGCACTATAGAGCGGGGCCGCCAAGAGACCCAGTACTTC. It specifies CASTIERGRQETQYF. The chain employs TRBV28 and TRBJ2-5; TRBD2 matches at 7 bases. Germline CDR1 MDHEN, CDR2 SYDVKM. The trim removed 7 bases at V and 1 base at J, leaving 9 bases unmatched. CDR3 length: 15 residues.

This clone was counted once. This chain uses TRBV10-3 with TRBJ1-2; 9 bases are a match to TRBD1. The CDR3 spans 17 residues. The germline gives CDR1 ENHRY, CDR2 SYGVKD. After removal of 0 bases from V and 7 bases from J, the junction contained 12 bases not matched to a gene. The CDR3 sequence: CAISESGQGKKERGYTF. The CDR3, as DNA: TGTGCCATCAGTGAGTCCGGACAGGGGAAAAAGGAGCGTGGCTACACCTTC.

The chain has TRBV5-5 and TRBJ2-1; the match to TRBD2 covers 9 bases. The germline gives CDR1 SGHKS, CDR2 YYEKEE (reference sequence). Trimming took 4 bases from V and 3 from J; bases not matched to a gene: 11. The CDR3 is made up of 17 amino acids. CDR3 sequence (DNA): TGTGCCAGCAGCAACCGACTAGCGGTAACCTTCTACAATGAGCAGTTCTTC. Translation gives CASSNRLAVTFYNEQFF.

The chain combines TRBV6-5 with TRBJ1-4; possibly TRBD1 for D (5 bases). The CDR3 covers 13 residues. Germline V lookup: CDR1 MNHEY, CDR2 SVGAGI. The V and J ends lost 8 bases and 5 bases respectively, with 12 bases between them. CDR3 sequence: CASSGLSNEKLFF. CDR3 in DNA: TGTGCCAGCTCGGGACTTTCAAATGAAAAACTGTTTTTT.

V gene TRBV29-1 combines with J gene TRBJ2-7, with 14 bases aligning to TRBD2. The CDR3 covers 17 residues. Germline CDR1 is SQVTM and CDR2 is ANQGSEA. The V segment lost 8 bases and the J segment 5 bases; nucleotides outside the gene matches: 17. CDR3 DNA: TGCAGCCCAAGTCTAGTGAGGACTAGCGGGGGGTACGACGAGCAGTACTTC. Translating it yields CSPSLVRTSGGYDEQYF.